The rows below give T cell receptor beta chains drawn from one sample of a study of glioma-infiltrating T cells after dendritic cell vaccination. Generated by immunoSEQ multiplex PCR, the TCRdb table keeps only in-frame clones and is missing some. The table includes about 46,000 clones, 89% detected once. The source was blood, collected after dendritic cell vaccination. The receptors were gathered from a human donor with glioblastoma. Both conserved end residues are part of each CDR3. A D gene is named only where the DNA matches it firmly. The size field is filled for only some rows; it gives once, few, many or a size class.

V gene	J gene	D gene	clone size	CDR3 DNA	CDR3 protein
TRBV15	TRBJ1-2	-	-	TGTGCCACCAGCAGAGATAGGGCAGCGGCTAACTATGGCTACACCTTC	CATSRDRAAANYGYTF
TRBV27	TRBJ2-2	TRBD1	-	TGTGCCAGCAGTTTACCGACAGGGACCGGGGAGCTGTTTTTT	CASSLPTGTGELFF
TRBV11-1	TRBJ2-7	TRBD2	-	TGTGCCAGCAGCTTAAATAGGGCTAGCGGAATTTCCTACGAGCAGTACTTC	CASSLNRASGISYEQYF
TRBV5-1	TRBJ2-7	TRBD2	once	TGCGCCAGCAGCTTCAGCGGGACCATCTCCGAGCAGTACTTC	CASSFSGTISEQYF
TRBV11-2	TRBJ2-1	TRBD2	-	TGTGCCAGCAGCTTAGCAGCGGGAGTTAATGAGCAGTTCTTC	CASSLAAGVNEQFF
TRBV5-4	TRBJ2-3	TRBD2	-	TGTGCCAGCAGCTTTAGCGGGAGGGACACAGATACGCAGTATTTT	CASSFSGRDTDTQYF
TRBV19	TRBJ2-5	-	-	TGTGCCAGTAGTGCACACTCCGGGGGCCAAGAGACCCAGTACTTC	CASSAHSGGQETQYF
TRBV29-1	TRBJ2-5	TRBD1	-	TGCAGCGTTGAGGGACAGGGGGAGACCCAGTACTTC	CSVEGQGETQYF
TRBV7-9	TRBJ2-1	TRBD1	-	TGTGCCAGCAGCTTAGTCGGGACAGGGGTCCACAATGAGCAGTTCTTC	CASSLVGTGVHNEQFF
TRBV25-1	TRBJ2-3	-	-	TGTGCCACCGCGCCCACTTTCACAGATACGCAGTATTTT	CATAPTFTDTQYF
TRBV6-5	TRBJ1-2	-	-	TGTGCCAGCAGTTACTCGGGAGATGGCTACACCTTC	CASSYSGDGYTF
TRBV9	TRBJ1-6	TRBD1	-	TGTGCCAGCAGCGTAAGTCTCCGCGGACAGGGCGGATCACCCCTCCACTTT	CASSVSLRGQGGSPLHF
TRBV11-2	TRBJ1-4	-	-	TGTGCCAGCAGCTTTCGGGGAACTAATGAAAAACTGTTTTTT	CASSFRGTNEKLFF
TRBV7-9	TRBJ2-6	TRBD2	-	TGTGCCAGCAGCAGCGGGAGGGTTGGGGCCAACGTCCTGACTTTC	CASSSGRVGANVLTF
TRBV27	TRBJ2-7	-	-	TGTGCCAGCAGTTTTTCCAGTCTCTACGAGCAGTACTTC	CASSFSSLYEQYF
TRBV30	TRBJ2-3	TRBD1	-	TGTGCCTGGAACCCAGGGGGCAATGGAGATACGCAGTATTTT	CAWNPGGNGDTQYF
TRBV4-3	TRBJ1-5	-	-	TGCGCCAGCAGCCAAGATGTATCGGCCAGGGGTCAGCCCCAGCATTTT	CASSQDVSARGQPQHF
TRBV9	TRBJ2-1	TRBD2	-	TGTGCCAGCAGCGTAGGCGGGAGTAATGCCTACAATGAGCAGTTCTTC	CASSVGGSNAYNEQFF
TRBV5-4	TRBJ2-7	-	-	TGTGCCAGCAGCTTGGATAGCTGGTCTTCCTACGAGCAGTACTTC	CASSLDSWSSYEQYF
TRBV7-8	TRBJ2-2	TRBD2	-	TGTGCCAGCAGCCCCGGGGGCACTAGCGGGAACACCGGGGAGCTGTTTTTT	CASSPGGTSGNTGELFF
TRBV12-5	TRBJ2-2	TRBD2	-	TGTGCTAGTGGTTTGGTTTCAGGGAGGGCCGGGGAGCTGTTTTTT	CASGLVSGRAGELFF
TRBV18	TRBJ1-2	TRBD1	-	TGTGCCAGCTCCCTGGACAGGGGGCAAGGCGGCTACACCTTC	CASSLDRGQGGYTF
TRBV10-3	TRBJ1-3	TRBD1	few	TGTGCCATCAGTTCGACAGGGGGCGCTGGAAACACCATATATTTT	CAISSTGGAGNTIYF
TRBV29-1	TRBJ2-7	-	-	TGCAGCTCCTTTTCGGGGGTTGAGCAGTACTTC	CSSFSGVEQYF
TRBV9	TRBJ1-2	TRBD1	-	TGTGCCAGCAGCGTGAGTCCCGGGACAGGGACTGGCTACACCTTC	CASSVSPGTGTGYTF
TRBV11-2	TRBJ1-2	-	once	TGTGCCAGCAGCTTAGTATCCAGTAACTATGGCTACACCTTC	CASSLVSSNYGYTF
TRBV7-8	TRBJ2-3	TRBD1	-	TGTGCCAGCAGTCGGACGAGGGACAGGGCTTCCACAGATACGCAGTATTTT	CASSRTRDRASTDTQYF
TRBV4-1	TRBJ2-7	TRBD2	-	TGCGCCAGCAGCCGCGGCCCTCGGACTAGCGGTACCTACGAGCAGTACTTC	CASSRGPRTSGTYEQYF
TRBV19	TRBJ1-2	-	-	TGTGCCAGTGGTGATAGAAGTAAATTTTATGGCTACACCTTC	CASGDRSKFYGYTF
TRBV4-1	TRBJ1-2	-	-	TGCGCCAGCAGCCAAGACCCGACTTATCTCAGGGGTAACTATGGCTACACCTTC	CASSQDPTYLRGNYGYTF
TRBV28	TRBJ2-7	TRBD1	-	TGTGCCAGCAGTCCGTCTGGGACAGGGAGCTACGAGCAGTACTTC	CASSPSGTGSYEQYF
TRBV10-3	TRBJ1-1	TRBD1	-	TGTGCCATCATGGGTACAGGGGTCAATACTGAAGCTTTCTTT	CAIMGTGVNTEAFF
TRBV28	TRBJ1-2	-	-	TGTGCCAGCAGTTTGTACAGGGCACATGGCTACACCTTC	CASSLYRAHGYTF
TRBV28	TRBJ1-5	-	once	TGTGCCAGCAGTGAAAATGGGGGGATAAGTCAGCCCCAGCATTTT	CASSENGGISQPQHF
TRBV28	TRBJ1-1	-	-	TGTGCCAGCAGTTTAGCGAAAACTGAAGCTTTCTTT	CASSLAKTEAFF
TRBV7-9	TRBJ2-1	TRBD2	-	TGTGCCAGCAGCTCCACCCCATATGGGAGGGTTAGCTCCTACAATGAGCAGTTCTTC	CASSSTPYGRVSSYNEQFF
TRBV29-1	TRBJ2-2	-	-	TGCAGCGTTGCACACAACCGGGGGGCCCCCACCGGGGAGCTGTTTTTT	CSVAHNRGAPTGELFF
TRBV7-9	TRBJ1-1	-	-	TGTGCCAGCAGCTTAGACAATGGGGGCTCGGCAGCTTTCTTT	CASSLDNGGSAAFF
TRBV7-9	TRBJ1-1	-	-	TGTGCCAGCAGCCCGTCGGACAGCACTGAAGCTTTCTTT	CASSPSDSTEAFF
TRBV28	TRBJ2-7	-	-	TGTGCCAGCAGTTCTTTTGGAGGGATCTTCTACGAGCAGTACTTC	CASSSFGGIFYEQYF
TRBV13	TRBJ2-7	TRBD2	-	TGTGCCAGCAGCGTACTAGCGGAGCCTTACGAGCAGTACTTC	CASSVLAEPYEQYF
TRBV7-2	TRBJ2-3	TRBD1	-	TGTGCCAGCAGCTTTACCGGGACAGAGAGCGAGAGTACAGATACGCAGTATTTT	CASSFTGTESESTDTQYF
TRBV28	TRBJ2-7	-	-	TGTGCCAGCAGCGAAAGGGGGTACCAGCAGTACTTC	CASSERGYQQYF
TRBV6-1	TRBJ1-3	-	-	TGTGCCAGCAGTGAGGACAGCTCTGGAAACACCATATATTTT	CASSEDSSGNTIYF
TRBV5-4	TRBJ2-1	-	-	TGTGCCAGCAGCCCAGGGGGGCAGAACAATGAGCAGTTCTTC	CASSPGGQNNEQFF
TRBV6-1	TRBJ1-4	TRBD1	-	TGTGCCAGCAGGGAAGGACAGGGGGGTGAAAAACTGTTTTTT	CASREGQGGEKLFF
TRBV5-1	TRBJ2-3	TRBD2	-	TGCGCCAGCAGCTCTGGCGGGGGGGCAGATACGCAGTATTTT	CASSSGGGADTQYF
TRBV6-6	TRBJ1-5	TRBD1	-	TGTGCCAGCAGTCCTGGGACAGGGGTAAGCAATCAGCCCCAGCATTTT	CASSPGTGVSNQPQHF
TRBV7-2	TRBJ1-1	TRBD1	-	TGTGCCAGCAGCACTCAGGGACAGTTGAACACTGAAGCTTTCTTT	CASSTQGQLNTEAFF
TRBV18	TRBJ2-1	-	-	TGTGCCAGCTCACCACCCAGGGGTTATGAGCAGTTCTTC	CASSPPRGYEQFF
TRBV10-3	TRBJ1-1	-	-	TGTGCCATCAGAGGACGGGAGGGAGAAGCTTTCTTT	CAIRGREGEAFF
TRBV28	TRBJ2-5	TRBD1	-	TGTGCCAGCACCTCCATCCGGGACAGGGGGGAGACCCAGTACTTC	CASTSIRDRGETQYF
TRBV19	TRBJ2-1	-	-	TGTGCCAGTAGTCCGACTAGTGGGGGCTACAATGAGCAGTTCTTC	CASSPTSGGYNEQFF
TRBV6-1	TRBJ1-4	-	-	TGTGCCAGCAGTGCCAGGGAAAATGAAAAACTGTTTTTT	CASSARENEKLFF